Listed below are T cell receptor beta chains from one sample, sequenced in a study of blood T cell repertoires in COVID-19. Method: immunoSEQ multiplex PCR; TCRdb's copy keeps in-frame clones and lacks some. In the table there are roughly 64,000 clones, 65% to 90% of which are singletons. Specimen: peripheral blood. These receptors came from a woman aged 60 to 75 with acute or convalescent COVID-19. Both conserved end residues are part of each CDR3. The order of the fields is D gene, V gene, J gene, clone size, CDR3 protein, CDR3 DNA. The D gene is left open where the match is weak. Clone sizes are given selectively: once, few, many, or a class where the clone is expanded.

D gene: .
V gene: TRBV14
J gene: TRBJ1-6
clone size: .
CDR3 protein: CASSQEGLSYNSPLHF
CDR3 DNA: TGTGCCAGCAGCCAAGAGGGGCTCTCATATAATTCACCCCTCCACTTT

D gene: .
V gene: TRBV5-6
J gene: TRBJ1-4
clone size: .
CDR3 protein: CASSLWRVGEKLFF
CDR3 DNA: TGTGCCAGCAGCTTGTGGAGGGTGGGTGAAAAACTGTTTTTT

D gene: .
V gene: TRBV6-5
J gene: TRBJ1-1
clone size: .
CDR3 protein: CASSYSVRGGGEAFF
CDR3 DNA: TGTGCCAGCAGTTACTCCGTGAGAGGAGGAGGGGAAGCTTTCTTT

D gene: .
V gene: TRBV6-5
J gene: TRBJ1-5
clone size: .
CDR3 protein: CASGPFGLNQPQHF
CDR3 DNA: TGTGCCAGTGGGCCGTTCGGACTAAATCAGCCCCAGCATTTT

D gene: .
V gene: TRBV29-1
J gene: TRBJ1-1
clone size: .
CDR3 protein: CSAGLGGGTEAFF
CDR3 DNA: TGCAGCGCTGGGTTAGGGGGAGGGACTGAAGCTTTCTTT

D gene: .
V gene: TRBV4-1
J gene: TRBJ1-1
clone size: .
CDR3 protein: CASSGDLNTEAFF
CDR3 DNA: TGCGCCAGCAGCGGGGACTTGAACACTGAAGCTTTCTTT

D gene: TRBD1
V gene: TRBV18
J gene: TRBJ1-6
clone size: .
CDR3 protein: CASSPGTGYNSPLHF
CDR3 DNA: TGTGCCAGCTCACCGGGGACAGGATATAATTCACCCCTCCACTTT

D gene: .
V gene: TRBV5-1
J gene: TRBJ2-1
clone size: .
CDR3 protein: CASSDGNKYNEQFF
CDR3 DNA: TGCGCCAGCTCGGACGGGAACAAATACAATGAGCAGTTCTTC

D gene: .
V gene: TRBV18
J gene: TRBJ2-3
clone size: few
CDR3 protein: CASSPQRSTDTQYF
CDR3 DNA: TGTGCCAGCTCACCCCAGCGTAGCACAGATACGCAGTATTTT

D gene: TRBD1
V gene: TRBV18
J gene: TRBJ1-5
clone size: .
CDR3 protein: CASSPLQGGQPQHF
CDR3 DNA: TGTGCCAGCTCACCACTTCAGGGGGGTCAGCCCCAGCATTTT

D gene: TRBD1
V gene: TRBV14
J gene: TRBJ2-7
clone size: .
CDR3 protein: CASSRDRGIEQYF
CDR3 DNA: TGTGCCAGCAGCCGGGACAGGGGGATCGAGCAGTACTTC

D gene: .
V gene: TRBV12-3/TRBV12-4
J gene: TRBJ1-1
clone size: .
CDR3 protein: CASSLAGRAFF
CDR3 DNA: TGTGCCAGCAGTTTGGCTGGGAGAGCTTTCTTT

D gene: TRBD1
V gene: TRBV24-1
J gene: TRBJ1-5
clone size: .
CDR3 protein: CATRRDRGRQPQHF
CDR3 DNA: TGTGCCACCAGAAGGGACAGGGGCCGCCAGCCCCAGCATTTT